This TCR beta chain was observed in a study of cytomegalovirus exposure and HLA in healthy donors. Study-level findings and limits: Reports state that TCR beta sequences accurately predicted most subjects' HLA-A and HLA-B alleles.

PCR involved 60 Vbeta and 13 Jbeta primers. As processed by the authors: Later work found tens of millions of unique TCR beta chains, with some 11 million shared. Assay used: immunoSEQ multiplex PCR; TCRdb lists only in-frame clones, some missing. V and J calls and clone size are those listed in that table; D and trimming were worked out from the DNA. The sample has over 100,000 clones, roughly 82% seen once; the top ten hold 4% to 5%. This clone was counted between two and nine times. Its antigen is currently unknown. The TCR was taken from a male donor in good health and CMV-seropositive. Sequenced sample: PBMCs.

The CDR3 DNA sequence: TGCGCCAGCAGCCAAGGGACTGTTTACTATGGCTACACCTTC. Translated, it gives CASSQGTVYYGYTF. J is TRBJ1-2 and V is TRBV10-2, with D perhaps matching TRBD1 (5 bases). CDR1 and CDR2 from the germline V gene are WSHSY and SAAADI. The CDR3 extends over 14 amino acids. Trimming removed 6 bases at V and 3 bases at J, with 14 bases between.